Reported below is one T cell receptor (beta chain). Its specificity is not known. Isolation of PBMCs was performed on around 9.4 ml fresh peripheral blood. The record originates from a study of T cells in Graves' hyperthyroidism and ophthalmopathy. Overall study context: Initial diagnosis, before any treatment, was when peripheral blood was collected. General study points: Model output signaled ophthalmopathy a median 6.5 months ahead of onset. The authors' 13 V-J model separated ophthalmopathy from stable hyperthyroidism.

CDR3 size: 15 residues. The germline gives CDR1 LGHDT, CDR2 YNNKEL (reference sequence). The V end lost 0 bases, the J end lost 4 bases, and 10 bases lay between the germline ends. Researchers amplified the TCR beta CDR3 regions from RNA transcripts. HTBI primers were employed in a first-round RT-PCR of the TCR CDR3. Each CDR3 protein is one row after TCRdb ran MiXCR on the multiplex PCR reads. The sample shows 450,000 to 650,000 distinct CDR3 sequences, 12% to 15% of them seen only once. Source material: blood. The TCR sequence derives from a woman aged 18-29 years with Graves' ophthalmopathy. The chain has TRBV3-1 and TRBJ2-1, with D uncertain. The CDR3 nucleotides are TGTGCCAGCAGCCAAGATTCGGGCTCTTACAATGAGCAGTTCTTC. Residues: CASSQDSGSYNEQFF.